These 21 T cell receptor beta chains were sequenced from one sample in a study of blood T cell repertoires in COVID-19 (dated by TCRdb to about 2020). Libraries were constructed by the immunoSEQ multiplex PCR assay. This immuneACCESS table, as held by TCRdb, lists in-frame sequences with V and J called but not all clones. Of the missing ones, under half trace to an unresolved V gene in checked studies; the others have no known cause. The sample contains roughly 150,000 clones, 79% of them found a single time. The top ten clones comprise around 17% of the sample. The specimen was PBMCs or T cells enriched from blood (not recorded which). The receptors stem from a woman between 70 and 85 years old in a cohort exposed to, infected with or recovered from COVID-19 (not recorded which).

The chain joins TRBV2 to TRBJ1-3; no firm D call. Germline V gives CDR1 SNHLY, CDR2 FYNNEI. This CDR3 is 13 amino acids long. V was pared by 6 bases and J by 2 bases, with 8 bases between. For the CDR3, the DNA is TGTGCCAGCAGCCTAGACCCTGGAAACACCATATATTTT. Translation: CASSLDPGNTIYF.

V and J are TRBV10-3 and TRBJ2-1, with 10 bases identical to TRBD2. Per germline, CDR1 ENHRY and CDR2 SYGVKD. Germline trimming cut 6 bases from V and 7 bases from J; bases unmatched to any gene: 12. CDR3 length: 16 amino acids. Written as DNA, the CDR3 is TGTGCCATCAGCCCATGGAGCGGGAGGGCCGGGAATGAGCAGTTCTTC. Its protein is CAISPWSGRAGNEQFF.

The chain joins TRBV6-5 to TRBJ2-1; 13 bases align to TRBD2. The V gene's germline CDR1 is MNHEY and CDR2 SVGAGI. This CDR3 contains 15 residues. J was trimmed by 7 bases and V by 6 bases; bases with no gene match: 6. CDR3 amino acids: CASRRRTSGSNEQFF. CDR3 nucleotide sequence: TGTGCCAGCAGACGAAGGACTAGCGGGAGTAATGAGCAGTTCTTC.

The chain combines TRBV6-5 with TRBJ1-2, with TRBD1 identical over 8 bases. This CDR3 is built from 12 residues. Per germline, CDR1 MNHEY and CDR2 SVGAGI. V lost 6 bases and J lost 7; bases outside the gene matches: 4. The CDR3 DNA is TGTGCCAGCAGGACAGGGGAAAGTGGCTACACCTTC. Its translation is CASRTGESGYTF.

V gene TRBV5-5 combines with J gene TRBJ1-5, with 9 bases lining up with TRBD1. CDR3 length equals 19 residues. V lost 2 bases to trimming and J lost 0 bases; unmatched junction nucleotides: 12. In germline, CDR1 is SGHKS, CDR2 YYEKEE (reference sequence). Here the CDR3 DNA reads TGTGCCAGCAGCTTCGGACCGGGACAGGGACTCTTTAGCAATCAGCCCCAGCATTTT. Residues: CASSFGPGQGLFSNQPQHF.

The chain has TRBV6-2 or TRBV6-3 and TRBJ2-4; a possible D gene is TRBD2 (7 bases). The CDR3 runs to 16 residues. The V gene lost 4 bases and the J gene lost 1 base, with 14 bases spanning the gap. The germline V gene encodes CDR1 MNHEY and CDR2 SVGEGT. In DNA, the CDR3 is TGTGCCAGCAGTTGGGCGGGGGCTCTGGCCAAAAACATTCAGTACTTC. Translated: CASSWAGALAKNIQYF.

The chain links TRBV19 to TRBJ1-6; no definite D call. CDR3 length: 13 amino acids. Trimming cost V 3 bases and J 4 bases, with 4 bases left between them. Germline lookup yields CDR1 LNHDA and CDR2 SQIVND (reference sequence). CDR3 nucleotides: TGTGCCAGTAGTATCGGTTATAATTCACCCCTCCACTTT. This codes for CASSIGYNSPLHF.

V and J are TRBV5-1 and TRBJ2-1; the match to TRBD2 covers 15 bases. The CDR3 spans 17 residues. The junction had 12 bases not matched to a gene; V was cut back by 5 bases and J by 9 bases. Germline V gene sequence: CDR1 SGHRS, CDR2 YFSETQ. This CDR3 is CASRLGLAGGLLGEQFF. The CDR3 DNA follows: TGCGCCAGCAGGTTAGGACTAGCGGGAGGGCTGTTAGGTGAGCAGTTCTTC.

This chain connects TRBV7-3 to TRBJ2-2; 7 bases fit TRBD2. Trimming cost V 0 bases and J 1 base; bases outside gene matches: 8. From germline, CDR1 is SGHTA and CDR2 FQGTGA. This CDR3 has 18 residues. The CDR3 loop reads CASSLTGGGSGNTGELFF. The CDR3 DNA is TGTGCCAGCAGCTTAACCGGCGGCGGGAGCGGGAACACCGGGGAGCTGTTTTTT.

This chain connects TRBV5-1 to TRBJ2-5; 12 bases line up with TRBD2. This CDR3 spans 16 amino acids. J was trimmed by 7 bases and V by 0 bases; bases with no gene match: 7. Germline CDR1 SGHRS, CDR2 YFSETQ. CDR3: CASSLGGLAGYGTQYF. Written as DNA, the CDR3 is TGCGCCAGCAGCTTGGGCGGACTAGCGGGATATGGGACCCAGTACTTC.

The chain carries TRBV7-8 and TRBJ2-7, with 10 positions matching TRBD2. After removal of 3 bases from V and 2 bases from J, the junction contained 7 bases not matched to a gene. Germline V gene data show CDR1 as SGHVS and CDR2 as FQNEAQ. The CDR3 totals 16 residues. In nucleotides, the CDR3 is TGTGCCAGCAGCTTCGGACTAGCGGAAGGGACCTACGAGCAGTACTTC. Translated: CASSFGLAEGTYEQYF. Using reference TRBV7-8 and TRBJ2-7 for the parts outside the CDR3, the full variable domain is GAGVSQSPRYKVAKRGQDVALRCDPISGHVSLFWYQQALGQGPEFLTYFQNEAQLDKSGLPSDRFFAERPEGSVSTLKIQRTQQEDSAVYLCASSFGLAEGTYEQYFGPGTRLTVT.

Regarding this clone: Other DNA sequences in the sample encode the same CDR3. The chain carries TRBV20-1 and TRBJ1-1; D uncertain. V lost 6 bases to trimming and J lost 2 bases, with 7 bases between them. This CDR3 has 11 residues. Germline loops: CDR1 DFQATT, CDR2 SNEGSKA (reference sequence). CDR3: CSAPLNTEAFF. In DNA, the CDR3 is TGCAGTGCCCCACTCAACACTGAAGCTTTCTTT.

The V and J genes are TRBV5-1 and TRBJ2-5; TRBD1 might be the D (6 bases). Germline V gene data show CDR1 as SGHRS and CDR2 as YFSETQ. Trimming removed 4 bases at V and 5 bases at J, with 15 bases between. This CDR3 is built from 14 residues. CDR3 in amino acids: CASSLQGFRETQYF. The CDR3 region has the DNA TGCGCCAGCAGCCTACAGGGATTCCGGGAGACCCAGTACTTC.

V and J are TRBV7-2 and TRBJ2-1; D perhaps matches TRBD2 (6 bases). Germline CDR1 and CDR2: SGHTA and FQGNSA. The V gene lost 8 bases and the J gene lost 7 bases, with 12 bases spanning the gap. The CDR3 is 12 amino acids. The CDR3 DNA sequence: TGTGCCAGCGGACTACAGAGGAATGAGCAGTTCTTC. This sequence encodes CASGLQRNEQFF.

The chain employs TRBV28 and TRBJ2-6, with D tentatively TRBD2 (5 bases). Trimming removed 2 bases at V and 8 bases at J, with 10 bases between. This CDR3 is built from 14 residues. Germline values: CDR1 MDHEN, CDR2 SYDVKM. CDR3 sequence (DNA): TGTGCCAGCAGTTTAGCGGGCTCCACCAACGTCCTGACTTTC. Translated, it gives CASSLAGSTNVLTF.

The chain combines TRBV6-1 with TRBJ2-2; 8 bases agree with TRBD2. V gave up 0 bases and J gave up 5 bases; unmatched junction bases: 8. Germline values: CDR1 MNHNS, CDR2 SASEGT. This CDR3 has 17 amino acids. CDR3 sequence reads: CASSEAGTRVRTGELFF. The CDR3 bases are TGTGCCAGCAGTGAAGCTGGGACTAGAGTTCGAACCGGGGAGCTGTTTTTT.

The chain's CDR3 is CASGLVLSGGSYEQYF. CDR3 coding DNA: TGTGCTAGTGGTTTGGTACTTAGCGGGGGTTCCTACGAGCAGTACTTC. The J gene is TRBJ2-7, the V gene TRBV12-5; 9 positions agree with TRBD2. This CDR3 is built from 16 residues. Germline values: CDR1 LGHNT, CDR2 FRNRAP. Trimming took 0 bases from V and 1 from J; bases not matched to a gene: 4.

The V gene is TRBV5-1, the J gene TRBJ2-5; D is possibly TRBD1 (8 bases). Looked up from germline, CDR1 is SGHRS and CDR2 is YFSETQ. V was clipped by 5 bases and J by 5 bases, with 16 bases between them. There are 14 residues in the CDR3. CDR3 loop: CASSPDRGGETQYF. The DNA of the CDR3 is TGCGCCAGCAGTCCCGACAGGGGAGGGGAGACCCAGTACTTC.

The genes are TRBV9 and TRBJ1-2; D unclear. CDR3 length: 13 amino acids. The germline V gene has CDR1 SGDLS and CDR2 YYNGEE. The V gene lost 0 bases and the J gene lost 4 bases, with 7 bases spanning the gap. As DNA, the CDR3 is TGTGCCAGCAGCGTAGACCCCAGCTATGGCTACACCTTC. This encodes CASSVDPSYGYTF.

The chain carries TRBV6-1 and TRBJ1-2; 9 nucleotides align to TRBD1. Trimming cost V 4 bases and J 5 bases; bases outside gene matches: 20. CDR1 is MNHNS, CDR2 SASEGT, per germline. The CDR3 consists of 19 residues. CDR3: CASSVVDRGQGRNSYGYTF. Here the CDR3 DNA reads TGTGCCAGCAGTGTGGTCGACAGGGGACAGGGACGGAACTCGTATGGCTACACCTTC.

This clone was picked up a small number of times. The chain joins TRBV30 to TRBJ1-1, with a weak D call TRBD1 (5 bases). The CDR3 contains 13 residues. Germline V gives CDR1 GTSNPN, CDR2 SVGIG (reference sequence). Trimming took off 3 bases at V and 4 bases at J, with 12 bases between the two ends. The DNA of the CDR3 is TGTGCCTGGAGCTCCGGGGGGGGCACTGAAGCTTTCTTT. Translating gives CAWSSGGGTEAFF.